This T cell receptor (beta chain) was identified in a study of cytomegalovirus exposure and HLA in healthy donors (dated by TCRdb to about 2017). At the level of the whole study: A later analysis indicated that the 120 or so validation repertoires were generated on the platform also employed for the 700 or so repertoires of the first cohort. High-throughput TCR immunosequencing, statistical association of individual TCRs with disease status, and machine learning were combined to predict cytomegalovirus infection status. A separate validation cohort of about 110 different subjects was used in addition to the roughly 700-subject first cohort. The study aimed to test whether cataloging public T cell receptors could reveal signatures of past pathogen exposure. What the work shows at the level of the full study, not this receptor alone: In the study, around 160 TCR beta chains were listed as associated with cytomegalovirus. The authors suggested that the approach could potentially be extended to other disease states and immunological phenotypes. Subsequent analysis determined that TCRs grouped into clusters in the first cohort also showed a tendency toward co-occurrence across the roughly 110 validation repertoires, and about 94% of cluster scores exceeded 0. Most TCR sequences were seen in very few donors, while some public TCRs were found in many individuals. In both the original and validation cohorts, the classifier was reported to diagnose cytomegalovirus status with high specificity and sensitivity. A later analysis had no HLA typing for the validation cohort, so co-occurrence there was scored across all 110 or so repertoires. In vitro tests confirmed that a few of the cytomegalovirus-associated TCR beta chains recognize cytomegalovirus antigens.

The library relied on the immunoSEQ multiplex PCR assay. In the original analysis: A statistical classification framework was developed to diagnose cytomegalovirus status using the catalog of TCR beta chain sequences. The table comes from immuneACCESS by way of TCRdb, which keeps in-frame sequences with V and J called. Part of the clones is missing from these tables; in studies checked, under half for an unresolved V gene and the rest for unknown reasons. From that table come the V and J calls and clone size; the DNA was used to work out D and trimming. The sample profile shows 86,000 or so clones; about 96% of them were found once. 1.6% of the sample is in the top ten clones. V was cut back by 6 bases and J by 6 bases, leaving a gap of 15 bases between them. CDR1 and CDR2 are read off the germline V gene as MNHNS and SASEGT. Reading from cysteine to phenylalanine, the CDR3 counts 13 amino acids. The read is trimmed to its CDR3 DNA, 39 bases read in frame from base 1.

Separate from the roughly 630-subject first cohort, the validation cohort of 120 subjects was the group to which the donors belonged. In the case of this clone: Its target antigen remains unknown. No clone much larger than this one lies a single base away; base qualities are absent.

The rearrangement combines TRBV6-1 with TRBJ2-7, with a weak D call of TRBD1 (7 bases match). Sequenced sample: PBMCs. This receptor was taken from a man between 18 and 29 years old in good health and CMV-seropositive. For the CDR3, the sequence is CASRGQLAFEQYF. The DNA reads TGTGCCAGCAGGGGACAGCTAGCGTTCGAGCAGTACTTC.